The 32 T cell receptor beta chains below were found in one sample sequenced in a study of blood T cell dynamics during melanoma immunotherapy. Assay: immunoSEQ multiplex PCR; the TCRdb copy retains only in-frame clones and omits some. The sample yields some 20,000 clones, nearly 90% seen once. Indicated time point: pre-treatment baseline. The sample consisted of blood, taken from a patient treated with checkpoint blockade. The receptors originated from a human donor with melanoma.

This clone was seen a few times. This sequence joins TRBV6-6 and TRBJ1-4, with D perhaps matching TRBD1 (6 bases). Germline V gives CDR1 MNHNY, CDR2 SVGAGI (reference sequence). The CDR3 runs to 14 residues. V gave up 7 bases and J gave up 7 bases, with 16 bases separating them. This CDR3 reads CASTPAGAGEKLFF. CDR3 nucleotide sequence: TGTGCCAGCACCCCCGCGGGGGCCGGTGAAAAACTGTTTTTT.

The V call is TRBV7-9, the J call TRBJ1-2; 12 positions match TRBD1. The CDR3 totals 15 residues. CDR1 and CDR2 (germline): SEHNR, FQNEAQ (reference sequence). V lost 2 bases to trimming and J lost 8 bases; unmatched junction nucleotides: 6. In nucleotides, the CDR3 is TGTGCCAGCAGCTTACCGGGACAGGGGGCAGAGGGCTACACCTTC. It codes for CASSLPGQGAEGYTF.

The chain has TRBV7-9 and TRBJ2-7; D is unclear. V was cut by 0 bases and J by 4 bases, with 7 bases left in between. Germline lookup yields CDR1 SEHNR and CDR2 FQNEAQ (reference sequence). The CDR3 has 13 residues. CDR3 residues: CASSLAARYEQYF. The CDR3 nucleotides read TGTGCCAGCAGCTTAGCGGCCAGGTACGAGCAGTACTTC. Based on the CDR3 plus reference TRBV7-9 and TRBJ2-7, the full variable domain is DTGVSQNPRHKITKRGQNVTFRCDPISEHNRLYWYRQTLGQGPEFLTYFQNEAQLEKSRLLSDRFSAERPKGSFSTLEIQRTEQGDSAMYLCASSLAARYEQYFGPGTRLTVT.

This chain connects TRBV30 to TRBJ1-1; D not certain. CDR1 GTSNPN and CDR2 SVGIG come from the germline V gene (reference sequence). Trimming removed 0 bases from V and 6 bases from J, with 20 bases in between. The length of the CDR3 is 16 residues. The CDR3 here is CAWSVRGMTGGPEAFF. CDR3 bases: TGTGCCTGGAGTGTTCGCGGGATGACCGGTGGGCCTGAAGCTTTCTTT.

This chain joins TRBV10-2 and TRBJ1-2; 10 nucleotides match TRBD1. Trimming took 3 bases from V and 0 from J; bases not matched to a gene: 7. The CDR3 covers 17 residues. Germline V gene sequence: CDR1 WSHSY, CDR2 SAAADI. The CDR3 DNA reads TGCGCCAGCAGTGAAAGGGCAGGACAGGGGGCTAACTATGGCTACACCTTC. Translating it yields CASSERAGQGANYGYTF.

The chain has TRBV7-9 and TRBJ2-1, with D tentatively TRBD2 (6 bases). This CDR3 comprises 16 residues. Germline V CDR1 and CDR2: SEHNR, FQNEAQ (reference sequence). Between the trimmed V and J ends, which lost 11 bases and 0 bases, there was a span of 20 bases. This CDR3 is CAGSGTETSSYNEQFF. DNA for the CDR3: TGTGCCGGATCCGGGACGGAGACTAGCTCCTACAATGAGCAGTTCTTC.

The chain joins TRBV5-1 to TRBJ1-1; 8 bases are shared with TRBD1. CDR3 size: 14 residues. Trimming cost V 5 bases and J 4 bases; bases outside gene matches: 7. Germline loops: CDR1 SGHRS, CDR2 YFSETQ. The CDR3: CASRSPGGFTEAFF. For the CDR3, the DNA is TGCGCCAGCAGATCCCCAGGGGGCTTCACTGAAGCTTTCTTT.

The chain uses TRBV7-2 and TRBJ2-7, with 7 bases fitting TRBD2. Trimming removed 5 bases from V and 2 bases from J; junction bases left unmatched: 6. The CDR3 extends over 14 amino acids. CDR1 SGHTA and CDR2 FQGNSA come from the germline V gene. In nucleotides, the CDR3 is TGTGCCAGCAGCGTTAGCGGGCCAACCTACGAGCAGTACTTC. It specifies CASSVSGPTYEQYF.

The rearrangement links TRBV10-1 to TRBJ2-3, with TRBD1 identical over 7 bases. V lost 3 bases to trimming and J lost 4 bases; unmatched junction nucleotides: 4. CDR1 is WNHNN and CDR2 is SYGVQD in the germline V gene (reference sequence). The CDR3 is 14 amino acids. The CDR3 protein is CASSDRQGSDTQYF. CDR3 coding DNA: TGCGCCAGCAGTGACCGACAGGGCTCAGATACGCAGTATTTT.

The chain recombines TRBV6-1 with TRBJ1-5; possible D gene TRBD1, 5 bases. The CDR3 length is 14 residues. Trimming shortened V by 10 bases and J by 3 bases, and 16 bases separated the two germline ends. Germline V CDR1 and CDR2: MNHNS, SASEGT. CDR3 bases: TGTGCCATCCAGGGTTTTACCGCCAATCAGCCCCAGCATTTT. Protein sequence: CAIQGFTANQPQHF.

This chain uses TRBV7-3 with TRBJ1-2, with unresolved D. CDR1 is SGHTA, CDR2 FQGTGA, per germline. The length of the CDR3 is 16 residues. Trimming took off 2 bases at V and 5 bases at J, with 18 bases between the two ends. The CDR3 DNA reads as TGTGCCAGCAGCTTAGGAGGAGTGGAGGCGCAATATGGCTACACCTTC. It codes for CASSLGGVEAQYGYTF.

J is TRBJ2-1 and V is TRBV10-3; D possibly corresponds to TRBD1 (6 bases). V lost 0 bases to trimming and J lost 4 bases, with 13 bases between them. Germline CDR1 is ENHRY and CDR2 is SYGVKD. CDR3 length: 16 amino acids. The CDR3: CAISESTGNLYNEQFF. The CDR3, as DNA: TGTGCCATCAGTGAGTCAACAGGGAACTTATACAATGAGCAGTTCTTC.

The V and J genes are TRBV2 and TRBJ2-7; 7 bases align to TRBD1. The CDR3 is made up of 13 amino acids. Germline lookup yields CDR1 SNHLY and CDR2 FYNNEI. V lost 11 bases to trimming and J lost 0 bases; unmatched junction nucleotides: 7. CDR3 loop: CAGGQVLSYEQYF. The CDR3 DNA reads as TGTGCCGGTGGACAGGTGCTCTCCTACGAGCAGTACTTC.

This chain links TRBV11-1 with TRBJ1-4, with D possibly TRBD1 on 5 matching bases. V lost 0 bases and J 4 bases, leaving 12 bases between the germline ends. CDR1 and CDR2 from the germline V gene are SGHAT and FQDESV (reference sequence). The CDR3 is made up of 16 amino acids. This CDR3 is CASSLAPTEVNEKLFF. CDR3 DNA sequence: TGTGCCAGCAGCTTAGCGCCGACAGAAGTTAATGAAAAACTGTTTTTT. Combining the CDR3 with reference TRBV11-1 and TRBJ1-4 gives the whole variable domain EAEVAQSPRYKITEKSQAVAFWCDPISGHATLYWYRQILGQGPELLVQFQDESVVDDSQLPKDRFSAERLKGVDSTLKIQPAELGDSAMYLCASSLAPTEVNEKLFFGSGTQLSVL.

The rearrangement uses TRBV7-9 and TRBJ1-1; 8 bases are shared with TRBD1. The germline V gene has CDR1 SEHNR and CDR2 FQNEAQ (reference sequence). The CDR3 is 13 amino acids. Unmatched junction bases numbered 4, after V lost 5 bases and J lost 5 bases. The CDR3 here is CASSTDRGTEAFF. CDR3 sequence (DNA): TGTGCCAGCAGCACCGACAGGGGTACTGAAGCTTTCTTT. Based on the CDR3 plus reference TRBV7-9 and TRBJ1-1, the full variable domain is DTGVSQNPRHKITKRGQNVTFRCDPISEHNRLYWYRQTLGQGPEFLTYFQNEAQLEKSRLLSDRFSAERPKGSFSTLEIQRTEQGDSAMYLCASSTDRGTEAFFGQGTRLTVV.

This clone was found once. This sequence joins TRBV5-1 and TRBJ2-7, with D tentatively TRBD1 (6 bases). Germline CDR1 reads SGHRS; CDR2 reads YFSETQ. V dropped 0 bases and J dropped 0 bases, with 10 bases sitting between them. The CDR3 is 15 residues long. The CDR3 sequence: CASSLGTDNSYEQYF. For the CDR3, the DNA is TGCGCCAGCAGCTTGGGGACAGACAACTCCTACGAGCAGTACTTC.

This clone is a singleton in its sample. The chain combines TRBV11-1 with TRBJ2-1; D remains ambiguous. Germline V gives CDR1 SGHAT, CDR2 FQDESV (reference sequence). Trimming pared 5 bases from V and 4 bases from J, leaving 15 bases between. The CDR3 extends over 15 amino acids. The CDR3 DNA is TGTGCCAGCAGCCCACCAAGCCTACCATACAATGAGCAGTTCTTC. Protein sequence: CASSPPSLPYNEQFF.

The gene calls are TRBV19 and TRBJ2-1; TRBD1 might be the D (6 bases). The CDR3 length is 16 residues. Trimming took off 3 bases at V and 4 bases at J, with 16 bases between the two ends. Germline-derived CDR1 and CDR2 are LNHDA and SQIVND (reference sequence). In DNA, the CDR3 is TGTGCCAGTAGTATGGGGGCAGGGCGGGTTTACAATGAGCAGTTCTTC. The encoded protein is CASSMGAGRVYNEQFF.

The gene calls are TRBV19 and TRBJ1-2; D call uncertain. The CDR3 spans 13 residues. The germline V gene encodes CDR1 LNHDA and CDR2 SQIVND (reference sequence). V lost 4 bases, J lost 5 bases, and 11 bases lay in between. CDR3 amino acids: CASSKGSGYGYTF. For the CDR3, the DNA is TGTGCCAGTAGTAAAGGGTCCGGGTATGGCTACACCTTC.

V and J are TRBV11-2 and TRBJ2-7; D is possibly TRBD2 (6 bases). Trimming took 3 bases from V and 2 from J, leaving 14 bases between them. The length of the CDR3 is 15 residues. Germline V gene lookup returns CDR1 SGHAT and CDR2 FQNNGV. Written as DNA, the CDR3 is TGTGCCAGCAGCTTCAGTCTAGCGTTGACCTACGAGCAGTACTTC. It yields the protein CASSFSLALTYEQYF.

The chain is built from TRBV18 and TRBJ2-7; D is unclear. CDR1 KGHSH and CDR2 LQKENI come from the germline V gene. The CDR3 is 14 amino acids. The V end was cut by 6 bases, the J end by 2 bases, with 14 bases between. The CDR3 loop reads CASSPAYSTYEQYF. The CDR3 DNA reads TGTGCCAGCTCGCCGGCATACTCTACCTACGAGCAGTACTTC.

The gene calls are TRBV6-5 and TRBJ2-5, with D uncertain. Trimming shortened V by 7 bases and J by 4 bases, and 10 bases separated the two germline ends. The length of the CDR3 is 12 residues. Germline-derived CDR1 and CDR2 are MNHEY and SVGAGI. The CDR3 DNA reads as TGTGCCAGCAAAGCTAGGTCAGAGACCCAGTACTTC. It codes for CASKARSETQYF.

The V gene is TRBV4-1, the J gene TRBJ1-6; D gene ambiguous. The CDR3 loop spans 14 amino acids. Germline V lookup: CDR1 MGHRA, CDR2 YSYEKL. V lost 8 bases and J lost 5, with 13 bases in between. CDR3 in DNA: TGCGCCAGCGGGCGGCCGGGGAATAATTCACCCCTCCACTTT. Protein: CASGRPGNNSPLHF.

CDR3 sequence (DNA): TGCGCCAGCAGCCCGACTAGCGGTGGAGTGGGGACGCAGTATTTT. This codes for CASSPTSGGVGTQYF. This chain connects TRBV5-1 to TRBJ2-3, with 9 bases matching TRBD2. Per the germline V gene, CDR1 is SGHRS and CDR2 is YFSETQ. The CDR3 has 15 amino acids. Trimming at V came to 4 bases and at J to 9 bases, leaving 12 bases not matched to a gene.

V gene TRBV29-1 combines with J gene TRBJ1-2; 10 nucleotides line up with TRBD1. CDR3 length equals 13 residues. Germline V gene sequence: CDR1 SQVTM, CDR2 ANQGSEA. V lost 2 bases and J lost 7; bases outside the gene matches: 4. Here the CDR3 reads CSVERQGAGGYTF. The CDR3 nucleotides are TGCAGCGTTGAACGACAGGGGGCGGGTGGCTACACCTTC. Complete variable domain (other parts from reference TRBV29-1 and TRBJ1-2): SAVISQKPSRDICQRGTSLTIQCQVDSQVTMMFWYRQQPGQSLTLIATANQGSEATYESGFVIDKFPISRPNLTFSTLTVSNMSPEDSSIYLCSVERQGAGGYTFGSGTRLTVV.

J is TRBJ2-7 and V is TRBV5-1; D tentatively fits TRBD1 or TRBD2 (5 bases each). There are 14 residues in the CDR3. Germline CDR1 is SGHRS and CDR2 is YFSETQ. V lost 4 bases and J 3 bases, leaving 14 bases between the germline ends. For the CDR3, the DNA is TGCGCCAGCAGCCTCCGAGGGGAACACTACGAGCAGTACTTC. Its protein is CASSLRGEHYEQYF.

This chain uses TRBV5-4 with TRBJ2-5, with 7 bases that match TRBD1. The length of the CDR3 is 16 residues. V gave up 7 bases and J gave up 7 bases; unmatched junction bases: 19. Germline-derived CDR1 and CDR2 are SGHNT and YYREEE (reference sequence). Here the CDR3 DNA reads TGTGCCAGCGCCCCAGCAGGGGCCGACAGGGTAGGGACCCAGTACTTC. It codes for CASAPAGADRVGTQYF.

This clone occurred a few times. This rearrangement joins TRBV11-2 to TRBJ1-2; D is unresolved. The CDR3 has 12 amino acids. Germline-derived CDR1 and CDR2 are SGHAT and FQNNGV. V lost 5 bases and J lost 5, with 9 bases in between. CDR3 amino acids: CASSAGAYGYTF. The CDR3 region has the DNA TGTGCCAGCAGCGCGGGAGCGTATGGCTACACCTTC.

The CDR3 nucleotides are TGTGCCAGCAGCTCGAGGGGGCCTGGAAACACCATATATTTT. It yields the protein CASSSRGPGNTIYF. The V and J genes are TRBV7-8 and TRBJ1-3, with 7 positions matching TRBD1. The CDR3 length is 14 residues. The trim removed 4 bases at V and 2 bases at J, leaving 2 bases unmatched. CDR1 SGHVS and CDR2 FQNEAQ come from the germline V gene.

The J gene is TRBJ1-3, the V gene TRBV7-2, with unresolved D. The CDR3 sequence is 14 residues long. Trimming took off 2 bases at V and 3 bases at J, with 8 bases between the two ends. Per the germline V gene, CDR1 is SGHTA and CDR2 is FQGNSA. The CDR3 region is CASSLQWSGNTIYF. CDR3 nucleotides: TGTGCCAGCAGCTTACAATGGAGTGGAAACACCATATATTTT. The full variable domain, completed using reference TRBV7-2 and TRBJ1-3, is GAGVSQSPSNKVTEKGKDVELRCDPISGHTALYWYRQSLGQGLEFLIYFQGNSAPDKSGLPSDRFSAERTGGSVSTLTIQRTQQEDSAVYLCASSLQWSGNTIYFGEGSWLTVV.

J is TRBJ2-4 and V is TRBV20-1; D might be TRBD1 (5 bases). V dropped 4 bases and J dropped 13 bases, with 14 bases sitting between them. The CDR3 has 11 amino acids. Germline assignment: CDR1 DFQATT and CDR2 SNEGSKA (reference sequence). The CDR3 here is CSATLGAGQYF. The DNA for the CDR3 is TGCAGTGCTACCTTAGGGGCAGGACAGTACTTC.

CDR3 region: CASSVASGGFYNEQFF. DNA for the CDR3: TGTGCCAGCAGTGTGGCTAGCGGGGGATTCTACAATGAGCAGTTCTTC. The chain is built from TRBV6-4 and TRBJ2-1, with 10 nucleotides matching TRBD2. The CDR3 runs to 16 residues. CDR1 and CDR2 from the germline V gene are MRHNA and SNTAGT. The V gene end was trimmed by 4 bases and the J gene end by 3 bases; junction bases not matched to a gene: 6.